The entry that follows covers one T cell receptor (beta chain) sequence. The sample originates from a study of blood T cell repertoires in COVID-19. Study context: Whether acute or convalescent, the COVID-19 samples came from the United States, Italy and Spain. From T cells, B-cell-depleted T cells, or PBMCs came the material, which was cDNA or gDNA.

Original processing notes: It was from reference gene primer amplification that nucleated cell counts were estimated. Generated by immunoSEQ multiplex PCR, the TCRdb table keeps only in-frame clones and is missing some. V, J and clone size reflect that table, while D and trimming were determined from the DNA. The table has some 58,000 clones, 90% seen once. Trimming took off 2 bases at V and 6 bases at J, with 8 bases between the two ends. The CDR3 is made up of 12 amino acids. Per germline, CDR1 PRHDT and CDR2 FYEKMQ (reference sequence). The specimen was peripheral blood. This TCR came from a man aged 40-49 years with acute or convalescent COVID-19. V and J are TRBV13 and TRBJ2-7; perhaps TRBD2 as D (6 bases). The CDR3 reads CASSLPGGEQYF. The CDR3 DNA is TGTGCCAGCAGCTTACCCGGGGGCGAGCAGTACTTC.